Described below is a single T cell receptor (beta chain) sequence and its context. What it recognizes is unknown. The data are from a study of T cell responses to AZD1222 COVID-19 vaccine. Regarding the study as a whole: Increased Spike-specific TCR breadth and depth were observed after two AZD1222 doses. Most donors were white British and more were female, and clonal diversity was possibly underestimated. Nearly half of the spike-specific TCRs reportedly recognize variant regions that carry no mutations.

Method: immunoSEQ multiplex PCR; TCRdb's copy keeps in-frame clones and lacks some. The repertoire holds roughly 130,000 clones, with about 85% as singletons. V shed 0 bases and J shed 8 bases, with 16 bases lying between them. The CDR3 is 15 residues long. The V gene's germline CDR1 is MNHEY and CDR2 SVGAGI. The chain joins TRBV6-5 to TRBJ1-2; no clear D gene. The sequence derives from an adult in good health. The source was peripheral blood, collected on day 0 of AZD1222 vaccination. The CDR3 sequence is CASSYSRPNLEGYTF. The CDR3 DNA reads TGTGCCAGCAGTTACTCCCGGCCCAACTTGGAGGGCTACACCTTC.